These 22 T cell receptor beta chains were sequenced from one sample in a study of early T cells in non-severe SARS-CoV-2 infection. Each CDR3 protein gets one entry after TCRdb re-called the 5' RACE reads with MiXCR. The sample carries 70,000 to 95,000 distinct CDR3 sequences, over 8.5% recorded once. What was sequenced was whole blood. These receptors all come from an adult who was a healthcare worker with PCR-confirmed SARS-CoV-2 infection or an uninfected control (not recorded which).

This clonotype was observed many times. The V call is TRBV28, the J call TRBJ2-7; tentative D call: TRBD1 (5 bases). Germline V gene data show CDR1 as MDHEN and CDR2 as SYDVKM. The length of the CDR3 is 15 residues. Trimming stripped 6 bases from V and 4 bases from J, with 19 bases between. CDR3: CASSPGSILEYEQYF. The CDR3 region has the DNA TGTGCCAGCAGCCCAGGGTCTATCCTAGAGTACGAGCAGTACTTC.

This clonotype was picked up many times. V usage is TRBV7-2 and J usage is TRBJ2-1, with 12 positions matching TRBD2. The CDR3 consists of 13 residues. Germline loops: CDR1 SGHTA, CDR2 FQGNSA. Losses at the gene ends were 4 bases for V and 16 bases for J; bases not matched to a gene: 8. The CDR3 nucleotides are TGTGCCAGCAGCTCGCCCCAGACTAGCGGGAGATTCTTC. Protein product: CASSSPQTSGRFF.

V is TRBV20-1 and J is TRBJ1-2, with 9 bases identical to TRBD1. Unmatched junction bases numbered 3, after V lost 5 bases and J lost 5 bases. The CDR3 is made up of 12 amino acids. Per germline, CDR1 DFQATT and CDR2 SNEGSKA (reference sequence). DNA for the CDR3: TGCAGTGCTCCGACAGGGGGTTATGGCTACACCTTC. This codes for CSAPTGGYGYTF.

This clonotype was counted ten times or more. This sequence joins TRBV20-1 and TRBJ2-1, with 8 bases identical to TRBD1. The V segment lost 4 bases and the J segment 8 bases; nucleotides outside the gene matches: 7. Germline CDR1 DFQATT, CDR2 SNEGSKA (reference sequence). This CDR3 comprises 13 residues. The CDR3 loop is CSATGTGDYEQFF. CDR3 nucleotide sequence: TGCAGTGCTACCGGGACAGGCGACTATGAGCAGTTCTTC.

This clonotype has just a few counts. V is TRBV28 and J is TRBJ1-2; D perhaps matches TRBD1 (5 bases). Germline CDR1 reads MDHEN; CDR2 reads SYDVKM. Between the trimmed V and J ends, which lost 11 bases and 0 bases, there was a span of 13 bases. CDR3 length: 13 residues. The CDR3 spells CASSMTANYGYTF. CDR3 in DNA: TGTGCCTCATCAATGACAGCTAACTATGGCTACACCTTC.

At least ten counts were recorded for this clonotype. This chain's CDR3 is CASSLGPGGTDTQYF. In nucleotides, the CDR3 is TGTGCCAGCAGCTTAGGGCCAGGGGGCACAGATACGCAGTATTTT. The J gene is TRBJ2-3, the V gene TRBV7-2, with D possibly TRBD1 on 6 matching bases. CDR1 and CDR2 from the germline V gene are SGHTA and FQGNSA. The CDR3 length is 15 residues. Trimming took off 1 base at V and 1 base at J, with 9 bases between the two ends. The whole variable domain, remainder taken from reference TRBV7-2 and TRBJ2-3, is GAGVSQSPSNKVTEKGKDVELRCDPISGHTALYWYRQSLGQGLEFLIYFQGNSAPDKSGLPSDRFSAERTGGSVSTLTIQRTQQEDSAVYLCASSLGPGGTDTQYFGPGTRLTVL.

The gene calls are TRBV6-2 or TRBV6-3 and TRBJ2-1, with D perhaps matching TRBD2 (6 bases). This CDR3 region has 14 residues. CDR1 and CDR2 (germline): MNHEY, SVGEGT. V was shortened by 3 bases and J by 7 bases, with 13 bases between the two germline ends. CDR3 sequence (DNA): TGTGCCAGCAGTTATGTCGGGAGTTGGAATGAGCAGTTCTTC. Protein sequence: CASSYVGSWNEQFF.

This clonotype has only a few counts. The chain links TRBV30 to TRBJ2-1, with TRBD2 matching 7 bases. V lost 4 bases and J lost 1; bases outside the gene matches: 10. The CDR3 sequence is 16 residues long. The germline gives CDR1 GTSNPN, CDR2 SVGIG (reference sequence). CDR3 in amino acids: CAWTPDRAGSYNEQFF. In DNA form, the CDR3 reads TGTGCCTGGACCCCGGACCGAGCGGGATCCTACAATGAGCAGTTCTTC.

This clonotype was seen repeatedly, ten times or more. The chain combines TRBV12-3 or TRBV12-4 with TRBJ2-1; TRBD2 is a possible D gene (5 bases). This CDR3 is 13 amino acids long. Trimming took 5 bases from V and 10 from J, leaving 15 bases between them. The CDR3 nucleotides are TGTGCCAGCAGTCTGCACGAGGGATACGAGCAGTTCTTC. Translated, it gives CASSLHEGYEQFF.

In its sample, this clonotype was seen many times. V usage is TRBV5-1 and J usage is TRBJ1-2, with D maybe TRBD1 (6 bases). V was shortened by 4 bases and J by 7 bases, with 20 bases between the two germline ends. The germline gives CDR1 SGHRS, CDR2 YFSETQ. This CDR3 is 15 amino acids long. In DNA form, the CDR3 reads TGCGCCAGCAGCGCGACCGGGACAAACACCCCTGGCTACACCTTC. This encodes CASSATGTNTPGYTF.

The rearrangement joins TRBV4-1 to TRBJ2-1; 8 bases align to TRBD2. This CDR3 contains 18 residues. V was pared by 5 bases and J by 0 bases, with 12 bases of the junction left unmatched. CDR1 and CDR2 from the germline V gene are MGHRA and YSYEKL. CDR3 sequence (DNA): TGCGCCAGCAGCGCCCGCCGTTTACTAGCGGACTCCTACAATGAGCAGTTCTTC. This sequence encodes CASSARRLLADSYNEQFF.

The chain recombines TRBV28 with TRBJ2-1; D not resolved. Germline V gives CDR1 MDHEN, CDR2 SYDVKM. CDR3 length: 17 amino acids. The V end was cut by 3 bases, the J end by 0 bases, with 15 bases between. The CDR3 DNA sequence: TGTGCCAGCAGTTTCCGTCCCGGCGTGAACTCCTACAATGAGCAGTTCTTC. It yields the protein CASSFRPGVNSYNEQFF.

A few counts support this clonotype. V and J are TRBV12-3 or TRBV12-4 and TRBJ1-6; D possibly corresponds to TRBD1 (5 bases). Trimming left V 2 bases short and J 7 bases short, with 12 bases between. The CDR3 totals 15 residues. The CDR3 region is CASSLRGARNSPLHF. The CDR3 DNA is TGTGCCAGCAGTTTAAGAGGGGCCCGAAATTCACCCCTCCACTTT.

This clonotype was seen only a few times. The J gene is TRBJ1-4, the V gene TRBV4-1; D unclear. Germline-derived CDR1 and CDR2 are MGHRA and YSYEKL. The V and J ends lost 2 bases and 8 bases respectively, with 15 bases between them. This CDR3 has 15 residues. The CDR3 DNA follows: TGCGCCAGCAGCCAAAGAAGTAGGGCCCCGGAAAAACTGTTTTTT. It yields the protein CASSQRSRAPEKLFF.

This clonotype was counted ten times or more. The V and J genes are TRBV27 and TRBJ1-2; D uncertain. Germline CDR1 and CDR2: MNHEY and SMNVEV (reference sequence). The CDR3 sequence is 13 residues long. The V and J ends lost 5 bases and 3 bases respectively, with 10 bases between them. The CDR3 sequence is CASSNRADYGYTF. The CDR3 region has the DNA TGTGCCAGCAGTAATAGGGCAGACTATGGCTACACCTTC.

This clonotype has a count of ten or more. The V gene is TRBV2, the J gene TRBJ2-7, with 7 bases lining up with TRBD1. CDR1 and CDR2 (germline): SNHLY, FYNNEI. Trimming cost V 8 bases and J 2 bases; bases outside gene matches: 6. The CDR3 is 13 amino acids. The CDR3 is CASEQGPTYEQYF. The CDR3 nucleotides are TGTGCCAGCGAACAGGGGCCGACCTACGAGCAGTACTTC.

In this sample, this clonotype turned up many times. The J gene is TRBJ1-4, the V gene TRBV10-3, with D tentatively TRBD1 (6 bases). CDR1 is ENHRY and CDR2 is SYGVKD in the germline V gene. V lost 0 bases to trimming and J lost 4 bases, with 6 bases between them. The CDR3 spans 14 residues. CDR3 residues: CAISESQGNEKLFF. DNA of the CDR3: TGTGCCATCAGTGAGTCACAGGGTAATGAAAAACTGTTTTTT.

This clonotype was recorded at least ten times. CDR3 protein: CASSLGFGGIAYEQYF. The CDR3 DNA sequence: TGTGCCAGCAGCTTAGGTTTTGGCGGGATCGCCTACGAGCAGTACTTC. J is TRBJ2-7 and V is TRBV13; a weak D match, TRBD2 (6 bases). The V end was cut by 0 bases, the J end by 2 bases, with 14 bases between. Germline V gene data show CDR1 as PRHDT and CDR2 as FYEKMQ (reference sequence). The CDR3 is made up of 16 amino acids.

There are a few counts of this clonotype. This rearrangement joins TRBV20-1 to TRBJ2-2; 7 bases match TRBD2. Germline-derived CDR1 and CDR2 are DFQATT and SNEGSKA (reference sequence). This CDR3 region has 16 residues. The trim removed 5 bases at V and 3 bases at J, leaving 12 bases unmatched. CDR3 amino acids: CSAPPGGSKDTGELFF. DNA of the CDR3: TGCAGTGCTCCTCCTGGCGGGAGTAAGGACACCGGGGAGCTGTTTTTT.

In its sample, this clonotype was seen many times. The chain couples TRBV28 to TRBJ2-5, with D unresolved. The V gene's germline CDR1 is MDHEN and CDR2 SYDVKM. The CDR3 contains 10 residues. Trimming cost V 10 bases and J 3 bases, with 6 bases left between them. The CDR3 here is CATLEETQYF. The CDR3 DNA reads as TGTGCCACCCTAGAAGAGACCCAGTACTTC.

The CDR3, as DNA: TGTGCAAGTCGCCCTAAAGCGGGAGGGCCCATCTACGAGCAGTACTTC. Its protein product is CASRPKAGGPIYEQYF. This rearrangement joins TRBV12-2 to TRBJ2-7; the D segment call TRBD2 is taken from the table without a DNA check. TRBV12-2 is reported as a pseudogene. This CDR3 spans 16 amino acids.

This clonotype has ten or more counts. The CDR3, as DNA: TGCGCCAGCAGCTGGTCTAGCGGAATGAGCACAGATACGCAGTATTTT. This encodes CASSWSSGMSTDTQYF. This chain uses TRBV5-1 with TRBJ2-3, with 7 bases that match TRBD2. Trimming removed 3 bases from V and 0 bases from J; junction bases left unmatched: 7. Looked up from germline, CDR1 is SGHRS and CDR2 is YFSETQ. This CDR3 has 16 amino acids.